Below, one T cell receptor (beta chain) is given with its context. This record belongs to a study of blood T cell repertoires in COVID-19. This table comes from immunoSEQ multiplex PCR, and its TCRdb copy is limited to in-frame clones, with some not included. The data contain 35,000 to 50,000 clones, 90% of them seen just once; the ten biggest clones take up approximately 3%. The ends lost 4 bases at V and 6 bases at J; junction bases unmatched: 6. Germline V gene sequence: CDR1 LNHDA, CDR2 SQIVND (reference sequence). This CDR3 contains 15 residues. V usage is TRBV19 and J usage is TRBJ1-6, with 7 bases identical to TRBD1. Sequences were obtained from peripheral blood. This clonotype was sampled from a man aged 45-60 years with active COVID-19. CDR3: CASSKARDSNSPLHF. CDR3 DNA sequence: TGTGCCAGTAGTAAAGCCCGGGACAGTAATTCACCCCTCCACTTT.